This note documents a single T cell receptor (beta chain) sequence. CDR3 length equals 14 residues. Trimming shortened V by 0 bases and J by 3 bases, and 6 bases separated the two germline ends. Germline V gene lookup returns CDR1 SGHNT and CDR2 YENEEA. The table came from immunoSEQ multiplex PCR; TCRdb's copy has only in-frame clones and leaves some out. This table has over 95,000 clones, 68% appearing once. These data are taken from a study of shared clonotypes between healthy human individuals. The sequence was collected from a woman aged 25 to 39 in good health. The sequenced material came from memory CD8+ T cells sorted from blood. Sample subset: CD45RO+ cells pooled with CCR7-negative TemRA cells. The rearrangement links TRBV11-3 to TRBJ1-3; D not resolved. The CDR3 here is CASSLDMRGNTIYF. CDR3 nucleotide sequence: TGTGCCAGCAGCTTAGATATGCGTGGAAACACCATATATTTT.